This T cell receptor beta chain was obtained from a study of T cell clusters in autoimmune cytopenias. Concerning this clonotype itself: Its target is not known.

TRB amplification used approximately 270 ng of peripheral blood genomic DNA. Study-wide findings and caveats: Primary autoimmune cytopenia patients appeared to lack physiological T cell clusters present in healthy donors.

Multiplex touch-down PCR amplified TRB using TRB-A and TRB-B pools in one tube. TCRdb re-called the multiplex PCR reads; one entry per CDR3 protein, DNA not given. Its listing shows 7,000 to 8,500 distinct CDR3 sequences. CDR3 length equals 14 residues. CDR1 and CDR2 from the germline V gene are KGHSH and LQKENI. The rearrangement links TRBV18 to TRBJ2-7; TCRdb reports TRBD2, a call that lacks DNA to check it against. Sequencing input: peripheral blood. The clonotype was recovered from a human donor with an autoimmune cytopenia or autoimmune hepatitis (not recorded which). The CDR3 loop reads CASSPGLATYEQYF. The variable domain in full, completed from reference TRBV18 and TRBJ2-7, reads NAGVMQNPRHLVRRRGQEARLRCSPMKGHSHVYWYRQLPEEGLKFMVYLQKENIIDESGMPKERFSAEFPKEGPSILRIQQVVRGDSAAYFCASSPGLATYEQYFGPGTRLTVT.